This is a list of T cell receptor beta chains from one sample in a study of cytomegalovirus exposure and HLA in healthy donors. Sequencing was performed with immunoSEQ multiplex PCR; in TCRdb, only in-frame clones are kept and a portion is missing. This sample has 130,000 or so clones, with less than 80% found just once. The sequencing sample was made of PBMCs. All receptors derive from a middle-aged man in good health and CMV-seropositive. Each CDR3 is given with its conserved first and last residue. A D gene is named only where the DNA matches it firmly. Not all rows give a size; the values are once, few, many and, for expanded clones, a class.

TRBJ2-1,once,TRBV27,TRBD2,CASSSPRGDNEQFF,TGTGCCAGCAGTTCTCCGCGGGGGGACAATGAGCAGTTCTTC
TRBJ2-1,.,TRBV6-5,.,CASNSPSNEQFF,TGTGCCAGCAATTCCCCGTCGAATGAGCAGTTCTTC
TRBJ2-1,.,TRBV5-4,.,CASSLGWASSYNEQFF,TGTGCCAGCAGCTTGGGGTGGGCGAGCTCCTACAATGAGCAGTTCTTC
TRBJ2-1,.,TRBV2,TRBD1,CASSNGGTGDREQFF,TGTGCCAGCAGCAATGGGGGGACAGGGGATCGTGAGCAGTTCTTC
TRBJ1-5,.,TRBV7-2,.,CASSLERNQPQHF,TGTGCCAGCAGCTTGGAGAGAAATCAGCCCCAGCATTTT
TRBJ2-2,.,TRBV4-2,TRBD2,CASSLTSGSTGELFF,TGTGCCAGCAGCCTGACTAGCGGGAGCACCGGGGAGCTGTTTTTT
TRBJ1-1,.,TRBV6-5,.,CASSLRRATEAFF,TGTGCCAGCAGTCTACGGAGGGCAACTGAAGCTTTCTTT
TRBJ2-7,.,TRBV6-1,TRBD2,CASNERGVTYEQYF,TGTGCCAGCAACGAGCGGGGGGTTACCTACGAGCAGTACTTC
TRBJ2-2,once,TRBV4-1,.,CASSVGDTGELFF,TGCGCCAGCAGCGTTGGAGACACCGGGGAGCTGTTTTTT
TRBJ1-1,.,TRBV28,.,CASSLQGMNTEAFF,TGTGCCAGCAGTTTACAGGGGATGAACACTGAAGCTTTCTTT
TRBJ2-1,.,TRBV5-1,TRBD1,CASSSPTGGLLQQFF,TGCGCCAGCAGCTCGCCAACAGGGGGTCTACTCCAGCAGTTCTTC
TRBJ1-4,few,TRBV15,.,CATSREAGNNEKLFF,TGTGCCACCAGCAGGGAGGCGGGGAATAATGAAAAACTGTTTTTT
TRBJ2-3,.,TRBV7-6,TRBD2,CASSTTREGLADTQYF,TGTGCCAGCAGCACTACAAGGGAGGGGCTTGCGGATACGCAGTATTTT
TRBJ1-1,.,TRBV5-4,TRBD1,CASSTDRGVMNTEAFF,TGTGCCAGCAGCACCGACAGGGGAGTAATGAACACTGAAGCTTTCTTT
TRBJ2-7,.,TRBV18,.,CASSPFPGEQYF,TGTGCCAGCTCACCCTTTCCGGGCGAGCAGTACTTC
TRBJ1-5,many,TRBV19,.,CASSIRVSENQPQHF,TGTGCCAGTAGTATACGGGTTAGTGAGAATCAGCCCCAGCATTTT
TRBJ1-6,.,TRBV4-1,TRBD1,CASSLAGGDNSPLHF,TGCGCCAGCAGCCTGGCAGGGGGAGATAATTCACCCCTCCACTTT
TRBJ2-1,.,TRBV27,TRBD2,CASSQTSGEDQFF,TGTGCCAGCAGTCAGACTAGCGGAGAGGACCAGTTCTTC
TRBJ1-1,few,TRBV5-4,TRBD1,CASSLPGTGGMETEAFF,TGTGCCAGCAGCCTACCCGGGACAGGGGGCATGGAAACTGAAGCTTTCTTT
TRBJ1-1,.,TRBV7-8,.,CASSLARGLVNTEAFF,TGTGCCAGCAGCTTAGCGAGAGGACTGGTGAACACTGAAGCTTTCTTT
TRBJ2-6,.,TRBV18,TRBD2,CASSPGLAFRSGANVLTF,TGTGCCAGCTCACCAGGACTAGCCTTCCGCTCGGGGGCCAACGTCCTGACTTTC
TRBJ2-5,.,TRBV4-1,TRBD2,CASSGASGTKETQYF,TGCGCCAGCAGCGGGGCTAGCGGGACCAAAGAGACCCAGTACTTC
TRBJ2-7,.,TRBV5-1,TRBD1,CASSLYSPGQGYEQYF,TGCGCCAGCAGCCTCTACTCTCCGGGACAGGGCTACGAGCAGTACTTC
TRBJ1-1,.,TRBV6-5,.,CASKKPGKYTEAFF,TGTGCCAGCAAAAAACCGGGGAAATACACTGAAGCTTTCTTT
TRBJ2-1,.,TRBV29-1,.,CSVGALDYNEQFF,TGCAGCGTTGGGGCTCTGGACTACAATGAGCAGTTCTTC
TRBJ2-7,.,TRBV2,.,CASRNLAGAREQYF,TGTGCCAGCAGAAACTTAGCTGGGGCTCGCGAGCAGTACTTC
TRBJ2-7,once,TRBV25-1,TRBD1,CASSASLGQGSHEQYF,TGTGCCAGCAGTGCGTCGTTAGGACAGGGATCCCACGAGCAGTACTTC
TRBJ2-1,.,TRBV30,TRBD2,CAWSVLASGSYNEQFF,TGTGCCTGGAGTGTATTAGCTAGCGGGAGTTACAATGAGCAGTTCTTC
TRBJ2-7,.,TRBV7-2,TRBD2,CASSFLAGTTYEQYF,TGTGCCAGCAGCTTCTTAGCGGGGACTACCTACGAGCAGTACTTC
TRBJ2-1,few,TRBV27,TRBD2,CASSPPPRLAGDNNEQFF,TGTGCCAGCAGTCCCCCCCCCAGACTAGCGGGAGACAACAATGAGCAGTTCTTC
TRBJ2-5,.,TRBV10-3,TRBD1,CAISGTGAQETQYF,TGTGCCATCAGTGGGACAGGGGCCCAAGAGACCCAGTACTTC
TRBJ1-2,.,TRBV9,.,CASSVAQGTNYGYTF,TGTGCCAGCAGCGTAGCTCAGGGGACTAACTATGGCTACACCTTC
TRBJ2-1,.,TRBV7-9,TRBD1,CASSTGQGAYNEQFF,TGTGCCAGCAGCACCGGACAGGGGGCCTACAATGAGCAGTTCTTC
TRBJ2-1,.,TRBV7-9,TRBD1,CASRADRGRLYEQFF,TGTGCCAGCAGAGCGGACAGGGGGCGATTGTATGAGCAGTTCTTC
TRBJ2-1,.,TRBV28,.,CASSWGQAYNEQFF,TGTGCCAGCAGCTGGGGACAAGCCTACAATGAGCAGTTCTTC
TRBJ2-5,.,TRBV5-1,.,CASSLVVTGEQYF,TGCGCCAGCAGCTTGGTAGTCACAGGTGAGCAGTACTTC
TRBJ2-4,.,TRBV6-1,TRBD2,CASSEGGLLAKNIQYF,TGTGCCAGCAGTGAGGGAGGGCTCCTGGCCAAAAACATTCAGTACTTC
TRBJ2-5,once,TRBV5-4,TRBD1,CAAGTDQETQYF,TGTGCCGCCGGGACAGACCAAGAGACCCAGTACTTC
TRBJ2-1,.,TRBV19,TRBD1,CASSRGTGGPGEQFF,TGTGCCAGTAGTAGGGGGACAGGGGGCCCTGGTGAGCAGTTCTTC
TRBJ2-1,.,TRBV5-1,.,CASSWGAGASHNEQFF,TGCGCCAGCAGCTGGGGGGCGGGAGCTTCCCACAATGAGCAGTTCTTC
TRBJ2-1,few,TRBV18,.,CASSPEGPYNEQFF,TGTGCCAGCTCACCAGAGGGTCCTTACAATGAGCAGTTCTTC
TRBJ2-7,.,TRBV7-9,TRBD2,CASSLAGLVSNEQYF,TGTGCCAGCAGCTTAGCCGGACTAGTCTCTAACGAGCAGTACTTC
TRBJ2-2,.,TRBV10-3,TRBD1,CAISEFRGLGTGELFF,TGTGCCATCAGTGAGTTCAGGGGGCTCGGGACCGGGGAGCTGTTTTTT
TRBJ1-1,.,TRBV9,TRBD1,CASSPRTGGTEAFF,TGTGCCAGCAGCCCCCGGACAGGCGGCACTGAAGCTTTCTTT
TRBJ2-5,once,TRBV4-2,TRBD2,CASSQEAGLAGVGEQYF,TGTGCCAGCAGCCAGGAAGCTGGACTAGCGGGGGTAGGGGAGCAGTACTTC
TRBJ1-2,.,TRBV19,TRBD1,CASRTTGTDYGYTF,TGTGCCAGCCGTACCACCGGGACAGACTATGGCTACACCTTC
TRBJ2-7,many,TRBV29-1,TRBD2,CSVGAAGGPYEQYF,TGCAGCGTTGGAGCCGCGGGGGGCCCCTACGAGCAGTACTTC
TRBJ1-2,.,TRBV6-5,.,CASSYRDGQNYGYTF,TGTGCCAGCAGTTACCGTGATGGACAGAACTATGGCTACACCTTC
TRBJ2-2,once,TRBV23-1,.,CASRHNTPGTLTGELFF,TGCGCCAGCAGACATAATACCCCCGGGACACTCACCGGGGAGCTGTTTTTT